This record concerns one T cell receptor beta chain sequence. Its antigen is undetermined. Library input was around 2 micrograms of DNA from cryopreserved PBMCs. Only in-frame clones appear in the TCRdb table, and some are missing; sequencing was by immunoSEQ multiplex PCR. The sample shows almost 250,000 clones, 70% of them seen only once. This CDR3 is 15 amino acids long. V shed 0 bases and J shed 6 bases, with 12 bases lying between them. Germline CDR1 SGDLS, CDR2 YYNGEE. This sample was included in a study of cytotoxic CD8 clonotypes in ibrutinib-treated CLL. Study-wide results and caveats: There were few public clonotypes, and on treatment they contracted or stayed stable. Sampling time points were not equivalent between sustained-remission and progressing patients. Clonality correlated strongly with circulating CD8+ T cells and exceeded age-matched healthy donors at baseline.

This sequence originates from a human donor with chronic lymphocytic leukemia. The sequenced sample was PBMCs, obtained after 24 months of ibrutinib treatment. The gene calls are TRBV9 and TRBJ1-4, with D possibly matching TRBD1 (6 bases). CDR3 DNA sequence: TGTGCCAGCAGCGTAGCGGACAGCTCTCATGAAAAACTGTTTTTT. Protein product: CASSVADSSHEKLFF.